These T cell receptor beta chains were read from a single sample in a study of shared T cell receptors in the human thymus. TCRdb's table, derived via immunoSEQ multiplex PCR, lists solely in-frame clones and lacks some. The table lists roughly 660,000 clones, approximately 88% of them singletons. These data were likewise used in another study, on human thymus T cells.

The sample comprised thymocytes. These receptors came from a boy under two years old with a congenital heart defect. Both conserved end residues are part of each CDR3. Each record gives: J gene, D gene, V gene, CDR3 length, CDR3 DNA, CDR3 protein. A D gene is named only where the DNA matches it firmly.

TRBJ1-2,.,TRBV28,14,TGTGCCAGCAGCCCCCGGGGATGGCGTTATGGCTACACCTTC,CASSPRGWRYGYTF
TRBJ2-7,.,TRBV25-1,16,TGTGCCAGCAGTGAACGTGAGACGGATAGCTCCTACGAGCAGTACTTC,CASSERETDSSYEQYF
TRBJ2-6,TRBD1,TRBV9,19,TGTGCCAGCAGCAAAGGGGAGGACAGGGGGCTAGGGGGGGCCAACGTCCTGACTTTC,CASSKGEDRGLGGANVLTF
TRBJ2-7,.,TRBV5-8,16,TGTGCCAGCAGCTTGGTTTCACTAGCCGGCGGCTACGAGCAGTACTTC,CASSLVSLAGGYEQYF
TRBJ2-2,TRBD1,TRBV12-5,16,TGTGCTAGTGGTGGGGGTGGACAGGGGAGAACCGGGGAGCTGTTTTTT,CASGGGGQGRTGELFF
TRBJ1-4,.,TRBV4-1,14,TGCGCCAGCAGCCAAGATAACAGATTTGAAAAACTGTTTTTT,CASSQDNRFEKLFF
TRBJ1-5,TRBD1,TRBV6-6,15,TGTGCCAGCAGCCCGACAGGGGCAAAGGGTCAGCCCCAGCATTTT,CASSPTGAKGQPQHF
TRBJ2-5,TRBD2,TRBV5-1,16,TGCGCCAGCAGCCCTGGACTAGCGGTCCTACCGGAGACCCAGTACTTC,CASSPGLAVLPETQYF
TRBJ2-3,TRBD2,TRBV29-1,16,TGCAGCGTTGAGATTGGACTAGCGGGGATCACAGATACGCAGTATTTT,CSVEIGLAGITDTQYF
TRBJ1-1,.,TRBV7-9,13,TGTGCCAGCAGCTTAGGGGGGGGCGCAGAAGCTTTCTTT,CASSLGGGAEAFF
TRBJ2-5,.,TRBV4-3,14,TGCGCCAGCAGCCTCTCCGTTTCGGGGGAGACCCAGTACTTC,CASSLSVSGETQYF
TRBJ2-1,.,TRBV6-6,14,TGTGCCAGCAGTACCTTGGAGGGGTGCGATGAGCAGTTCTTC,CASSTLEGCDEQFF
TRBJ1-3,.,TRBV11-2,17,TGTGCCAGCAGCTTAGGGGCGGCAGGGTACTCTGGAAACACCATATATTTT,CASSLGAAGYSGNTIYF
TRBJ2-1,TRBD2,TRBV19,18,TGTGCCAGTAGTGTTGGGACTAGCGGAGGGAGCTCCTACAATGAGCAGTTCTTC,CASSVGTSGGSSYNEQFF